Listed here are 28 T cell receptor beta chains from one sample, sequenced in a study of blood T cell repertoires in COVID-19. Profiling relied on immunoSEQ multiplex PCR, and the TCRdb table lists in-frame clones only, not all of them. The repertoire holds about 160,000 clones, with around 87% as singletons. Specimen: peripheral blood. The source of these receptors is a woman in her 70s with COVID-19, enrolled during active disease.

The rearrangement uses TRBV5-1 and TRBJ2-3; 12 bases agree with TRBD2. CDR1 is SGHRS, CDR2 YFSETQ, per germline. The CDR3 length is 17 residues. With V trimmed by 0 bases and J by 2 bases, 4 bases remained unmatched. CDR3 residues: CASSLARLAGDTDTQYF. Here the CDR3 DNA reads TGCGCCAGCAGCTTGGCTAGACTAGCGGGGGACACAGATACGCAGTATTTT.

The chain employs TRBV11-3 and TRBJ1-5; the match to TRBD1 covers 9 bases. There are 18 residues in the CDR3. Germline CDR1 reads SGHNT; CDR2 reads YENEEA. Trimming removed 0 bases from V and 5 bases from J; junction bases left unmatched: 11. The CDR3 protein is CASSLDKVKGQGDQPQHF. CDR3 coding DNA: TGTGCCAGCAGCTTAGATAAGGTCAAGGGACAGGGAGATCAGCCCCAGCATTTT.

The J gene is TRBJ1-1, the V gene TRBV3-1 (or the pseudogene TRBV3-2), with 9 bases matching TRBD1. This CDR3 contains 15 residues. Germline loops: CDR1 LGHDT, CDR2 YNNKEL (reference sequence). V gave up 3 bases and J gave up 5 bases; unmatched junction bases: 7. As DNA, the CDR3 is TGTGCCAGCAGCCAGACCGGGACAGGGAATACTGAAGCTTTCTTT. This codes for CASSQTGTGNTEAFF.

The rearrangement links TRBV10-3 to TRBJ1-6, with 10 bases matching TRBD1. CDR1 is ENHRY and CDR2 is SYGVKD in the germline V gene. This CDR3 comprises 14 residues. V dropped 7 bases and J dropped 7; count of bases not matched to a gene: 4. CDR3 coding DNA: TGTGCCATCACCGCGGACAGGGGGAATTCACCCCTCCACTTT. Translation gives CAITADRGNSPLHF.

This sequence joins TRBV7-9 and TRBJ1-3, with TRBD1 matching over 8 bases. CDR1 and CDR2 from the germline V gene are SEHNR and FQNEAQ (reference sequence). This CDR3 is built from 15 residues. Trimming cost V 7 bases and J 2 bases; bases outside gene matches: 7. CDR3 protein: CASNPGTGAGNTIYF. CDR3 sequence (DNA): TGTGCCAGCAACCCCGGGACAGGCGCTGGAAACACCATATATTTT. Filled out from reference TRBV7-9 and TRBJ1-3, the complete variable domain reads DTGVSQNPRHKITKRGQNVTFRCDPISEHNRLYWYRQTLGQGPEFLTYFQNEAQLEKSRLLSDRFSAERPKGSFSTLEIQRTEQGDSAMYLCASNPGTGAGNTIYFGEGSWLTVV.

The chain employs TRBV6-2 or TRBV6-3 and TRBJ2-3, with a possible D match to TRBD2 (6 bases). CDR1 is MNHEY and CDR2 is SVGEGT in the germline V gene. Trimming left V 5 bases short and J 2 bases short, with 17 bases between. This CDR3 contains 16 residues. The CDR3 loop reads CASSRRLAGPTDTQYF. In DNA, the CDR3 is TGTGCCAGCAGTCGCCGACTGGCGGGGCCCACAGATACGCAGTATTTT.

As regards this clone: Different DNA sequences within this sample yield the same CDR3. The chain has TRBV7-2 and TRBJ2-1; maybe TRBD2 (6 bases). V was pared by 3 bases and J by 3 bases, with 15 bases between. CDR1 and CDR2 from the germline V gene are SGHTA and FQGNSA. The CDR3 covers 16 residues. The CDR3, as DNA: TGTGCCAGCAGCTTGGGTGGCGGGGAAATCTACAATGAGCAGTTCTTC. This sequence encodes CASSLGGGEIYNEQFF.

The CDR3 DNA is TGTGCCAGCAGTTCGGAGCAGGGTCCGGAAGAAAAACTGTTTTTT. Translating gives CASSSEQGPEEKLFF. V is TRBV2 and J is TRBJ1-4; possibly TRBD1 for D (5 bases). V lost 5 bases, J lost 8 bases, and 18 bases lay in between. CDR1 is SNHLY, CDR2 FYNNEI, per germline. CDR3 length: 15 residues.

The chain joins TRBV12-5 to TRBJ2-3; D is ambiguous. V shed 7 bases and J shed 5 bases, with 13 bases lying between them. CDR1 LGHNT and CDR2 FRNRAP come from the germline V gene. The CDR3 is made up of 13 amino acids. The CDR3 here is CASAYNGGDTQYF. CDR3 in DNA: TGTGCTAGTGCGTATAACGGTGGAGATACGCAGTATTTT.

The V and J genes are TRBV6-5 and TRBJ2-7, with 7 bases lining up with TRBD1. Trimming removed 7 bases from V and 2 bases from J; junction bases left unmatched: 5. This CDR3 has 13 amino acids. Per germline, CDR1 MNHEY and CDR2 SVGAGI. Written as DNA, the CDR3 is TGTGCCAGCATTAACAGGGGCACCTACGAGCAGTACTTC. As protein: CASINRGTYEQYF.

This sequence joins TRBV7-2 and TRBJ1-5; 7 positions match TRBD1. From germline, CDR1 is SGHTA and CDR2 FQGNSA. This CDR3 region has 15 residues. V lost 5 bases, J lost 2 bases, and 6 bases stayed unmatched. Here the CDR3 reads CASSPGQAGNQPQHF. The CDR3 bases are TGTGCCAGCAGCCCCGGACAGGCTGGCAATCAGCCCCAGCATTTT.

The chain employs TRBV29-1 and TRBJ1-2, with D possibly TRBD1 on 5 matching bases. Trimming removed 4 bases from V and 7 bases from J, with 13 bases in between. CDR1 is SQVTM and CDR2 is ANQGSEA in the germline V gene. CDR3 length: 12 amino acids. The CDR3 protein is CSVGTGTAGYTF. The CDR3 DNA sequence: TGCAGCGTTGGCACAGGCACTGCTGGCTACACCTTC.

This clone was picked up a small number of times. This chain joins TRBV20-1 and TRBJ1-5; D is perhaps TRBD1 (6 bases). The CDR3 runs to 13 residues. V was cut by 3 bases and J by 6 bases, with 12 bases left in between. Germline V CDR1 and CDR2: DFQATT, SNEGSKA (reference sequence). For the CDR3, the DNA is TGCAGTGCTAGTCCCCAGGGGACTCAGCCCCAGCATTTT. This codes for CSASPQGTQPQHF.

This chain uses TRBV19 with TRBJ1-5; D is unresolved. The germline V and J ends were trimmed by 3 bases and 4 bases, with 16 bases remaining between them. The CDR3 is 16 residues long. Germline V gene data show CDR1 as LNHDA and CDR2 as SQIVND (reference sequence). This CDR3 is CASSILTGGRNQPQHF. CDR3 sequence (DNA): TGTGCCAGTAGTATTTTAACCGGCGGAAGAAATCAGCCCCAGCATTTT.

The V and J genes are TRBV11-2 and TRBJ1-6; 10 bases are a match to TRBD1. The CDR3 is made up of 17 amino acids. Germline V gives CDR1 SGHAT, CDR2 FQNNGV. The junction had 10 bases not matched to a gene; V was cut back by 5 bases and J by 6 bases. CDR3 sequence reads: CASSIPIRTGGNSPLHF. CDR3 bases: TGTGCCAGCAGCATCCCTATCCGGACAGGGGGTAATTCACCCCTCCACTTT.

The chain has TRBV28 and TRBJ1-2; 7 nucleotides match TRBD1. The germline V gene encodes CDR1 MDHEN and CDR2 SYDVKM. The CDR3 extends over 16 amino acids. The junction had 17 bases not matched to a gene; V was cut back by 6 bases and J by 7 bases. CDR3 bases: TGTGCCAGCAGCCCTCGTCTGCGACAGGGCGGACTTGGCTACACCTTC. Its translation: CASSPRLRQGGLGYTF.

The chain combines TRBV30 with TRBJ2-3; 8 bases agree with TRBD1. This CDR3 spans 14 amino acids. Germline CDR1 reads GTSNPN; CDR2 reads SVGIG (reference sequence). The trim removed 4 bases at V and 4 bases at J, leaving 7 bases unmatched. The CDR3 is CAWTQDRAADTQYF. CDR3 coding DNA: TGTGCCTGGACCCAGGACAGGGCAGCAGATACGCAGTATTTT.

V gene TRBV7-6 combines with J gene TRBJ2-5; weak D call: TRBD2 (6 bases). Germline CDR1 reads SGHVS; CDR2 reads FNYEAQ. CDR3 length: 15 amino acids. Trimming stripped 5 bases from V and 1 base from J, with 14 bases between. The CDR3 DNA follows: TGTGCCAGCAGCCCTAAGGCGGGGCTCCAAGAGACCCAGTACTTC. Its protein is CASSPKAGLQETQYF.

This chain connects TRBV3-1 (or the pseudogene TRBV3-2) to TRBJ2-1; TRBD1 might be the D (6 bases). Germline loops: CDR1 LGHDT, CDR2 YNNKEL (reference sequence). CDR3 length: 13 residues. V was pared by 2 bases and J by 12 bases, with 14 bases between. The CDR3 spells CASSQRTGLRQFF. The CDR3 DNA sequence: TGTGCCAGCAGCCAACGAACAGGGTTAAGGCAGTTCTTC.

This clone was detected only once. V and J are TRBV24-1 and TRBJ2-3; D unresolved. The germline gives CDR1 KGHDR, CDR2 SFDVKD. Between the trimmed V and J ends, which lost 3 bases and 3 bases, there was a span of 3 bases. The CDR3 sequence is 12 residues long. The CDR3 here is CATSDTTDTQYF. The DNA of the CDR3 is TGTGCCACCAGTGATACTACAGATACGCAGTATTTT.

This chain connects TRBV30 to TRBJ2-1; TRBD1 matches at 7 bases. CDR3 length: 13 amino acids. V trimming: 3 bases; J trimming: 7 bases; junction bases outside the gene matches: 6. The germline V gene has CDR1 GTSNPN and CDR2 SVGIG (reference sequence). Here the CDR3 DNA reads TGTGCCTGGAGCAAGACAGGGTTGAATGAGCAGTTCTTC. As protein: CAWSKTGLNEQFF.

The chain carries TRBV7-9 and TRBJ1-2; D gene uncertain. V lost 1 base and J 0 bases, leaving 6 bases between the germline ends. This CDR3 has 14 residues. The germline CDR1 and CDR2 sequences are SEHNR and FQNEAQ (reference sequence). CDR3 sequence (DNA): TGTGCCAGCAGCTTAGTAGCTACTAACTATGGCTACACCTTC. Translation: CASSLVATNYGYTF.

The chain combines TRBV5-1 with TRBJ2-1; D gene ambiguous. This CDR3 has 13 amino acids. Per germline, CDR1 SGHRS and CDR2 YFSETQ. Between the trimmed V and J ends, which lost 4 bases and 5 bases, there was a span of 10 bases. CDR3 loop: CASSLITHNEQFF. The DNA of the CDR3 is TGCGCCAGCAGCCTCATAACTCACAATGAGCAGTTCTTC.

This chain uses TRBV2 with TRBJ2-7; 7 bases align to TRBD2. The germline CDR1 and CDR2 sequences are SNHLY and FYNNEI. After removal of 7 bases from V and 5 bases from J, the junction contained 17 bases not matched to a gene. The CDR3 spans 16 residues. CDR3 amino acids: CASTSGGHRGGDEQYF. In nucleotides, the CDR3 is TGTGCCAGCACGTCGGGAGGCCACCGGGGAGGCGACGAGCAGTACTTC.

In nucleotides, the CDR3 is TGTGCCAGCAGCGTACAAGAGAACACTGAAGCTTTCTTT. This translates into CASSVQENTEAFF. The chain joins TRBV7-2 to TRBJ1-1; D is unresolved. The CDR3 has 13 amino acids. Trimming pared 5 bases from V and 1 base from J, leaving 8 bases between. Germline CDR1 reads SGHTA; CDR2 reads FQGNSA.

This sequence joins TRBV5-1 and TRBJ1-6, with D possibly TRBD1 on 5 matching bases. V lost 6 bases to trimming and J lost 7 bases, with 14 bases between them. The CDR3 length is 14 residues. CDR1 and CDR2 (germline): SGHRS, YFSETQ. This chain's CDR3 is CASNPGGINSPLHF. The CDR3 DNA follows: TGCGCCAGCAACCCCGGGGGGATCAATTCACCCCTCCACTTT.

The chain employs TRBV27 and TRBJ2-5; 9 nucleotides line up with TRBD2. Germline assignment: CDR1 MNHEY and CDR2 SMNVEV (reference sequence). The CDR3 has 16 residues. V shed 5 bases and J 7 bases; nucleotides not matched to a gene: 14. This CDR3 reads CASSPPVAGGFRTQYF. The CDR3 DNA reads TGTGCCAGCAGTCCCCCGGTGGCGGGGGGGTTCCGGACCCAGTACTTC.

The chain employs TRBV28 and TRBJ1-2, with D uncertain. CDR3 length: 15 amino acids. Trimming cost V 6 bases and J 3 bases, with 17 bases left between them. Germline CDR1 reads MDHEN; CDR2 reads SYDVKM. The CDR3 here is CASSSPSQSDYGYTF. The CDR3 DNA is TGTGCCAGCAGCTCCCCGTCACAATCTGACTATGGCTACACCTTC.